Each of the 16 T cell receptor beta chains below was sequenced from the same sample in a study of control samples from healthy donors and cancer patients. Only in-frame clones appear in the TCRdb table, and some are missing; sequencing was by immunoSEQ multiplex PCR. This sample carries 140,000 or so clones, about nine tenths of them seen once, and the ten largest clones take 3.2%. Material for sequencing was blood. Receptor source: a man under 40 in good health.

CDR3 sequence: CASSRGVNTEAFF. In nucleotides, the CDR3 is TGTGCCAGCAGCCGAGGTGTGAACACTGAAGCTTTCTTT. The V call is TRBV7-9, the J call TRBJ1-1, with D unclear. This CDR3 is built from 13 residues. Trimming took 5 bases from V and 0 from J, leaving 7 bases between them. The germline V gene has CDR1 SEHNR and CDR2 FQNEAQ (reference sequence).

The chain recombines TRBV6-6 with TRBJ1-1, with 7 bases that match TRBD1. V shed 7 bases and J 0 bases; nucleotides not matched to a gene: 5. Germline V gene sequence: CDR1 MNHNY, CDR2 SVGAGI (reference sequence). This CDR3 has 14 residues. CDR3 amino acids: CASTLTGMNTEAFF. In DNA, the CDR3 is TGTGCCAGCACCCTGACAGGGATGAACACTGAAGCTTTCTTT.

V and J are TRBV7-9 and TRBJ1-2, with 9 bases that match TRBD1. Germline V gene data show CDR1 as SEHNR and CDR2 as FQNEAQ (reference sequence). This CDR3 is 16 amino acids long. V was pared by 0 bases and J by 3 bases, with 5 bases of the junction left unmatched. As DNA, the CDR3 is TGTGCCAGCAGCTTAGCTTGGACAGGGGATGACTATGGCTACACCTTC. It translates to CASSLAWTGDDYGYTF.

The chain carries TRBV6-1 and TRBJ1-5; maybe TRBD1 (5 bases). The V gene lost 2 bases and the J gene lost 7 bases, with 15 bases spanning the gap. Germline-derived CDR1 and CDR2 are MNHNS and SASEGT. The CDR3 totals 15 residues. CDR3 coding DNA: TGTGCCAGCAGTGAAACTCAGGGACGAGGACAGCCCCAGCATTTT. Its translation is CASSETQGRGQPQHF.

The rearrangement links TRBV5-6 to TRBJ1-5; no clear D gene. The CDR3 spans 15 residues. Germline loops: CDR1 SGHDT, CDR2 YYEEEE. Trimming stripped 2 bases from V and 1 base from J, with 10 bases between. CDR3 in amino acids: CASSLSYKSNQPQHF. The CDR3 bases are TGTGCCAGCAGCTTAAGCTACAAAAGCAATCAGCCCCAGCATTTT.

The genes are TRBV28 and TRBJ2-1; 9 nucleotides match TRBD2. Germline CDR1 reads MDHEN; CDR2 reads SYDVKM. Unmatched junction bases numbered 11, after V lost 3 bases and J lost 8 bases. The CDR3 contains 16 residues. The CDR3, as DNA: TGTGCCAGCAGTTTGAAGGCCGCGGGGGGGCTCGATGAGCAGTTCTTC. It codes for CASSLKAAGGLDEQFF.

The J gene is TRBJ1-2, the V gene TRBV9; D is ambiguous. Germline loops: CDR1 SGDLS, CDR2 YYNGEE. The germline V and J ends were trimmed by 0 bases and 6 bases, with 12 bases remaining between them. The CDR3 has 14 residues. Written as DNA, the CDR3 is TGTGCCAGCAGCGTAGGAGGCCAAACGAATGGCTACACCTTC. Translating it yields CASSVGGQTNGYTF.

The chain couples TRBV6-5 to TRBJ1-1; tentatively, D is TRBD1 (5 bases). In germline, CDR1 is MNHEY, CDR2 SVGAGI. This CDR3 contains 13 residues. Trimming removed 6 bases at V and 4 bases at J, with 12 bases between. The CDR3 here is CASRLGPTTEAFF. The CDR3 DNA reads as TGTGCCAGCAGACTGGGACCGACCACTGAAGCTTTCTTT.

This clone appeared a few times. The V call is TRBV6-2 or TRBV6-3, the J call TRBJ2-3; 14 nucleotides agree with TRBD2. This CDR3 comprises 17 residues. V shed 6 bases, J shed 3 bases, and the junction held 8 bases outside the gene matches. Looked up from germline, CDR1 is MNHEY and CDR2 is SVGEGT. This chain's CDR3 is CASSRTSGGPQTDTQYF. CDR3 sequence (DNA): TGTGCCAGCAGCAGGACTAGCGGGGGGCCTCAGACAGATACGCAGTATTTT.

The chain is built from TRBV5-6 and TRBJ1-4, with TRBD1 identical over 7 bases. CDR3 length equals 15 residues. Trimming took 4 bases from V and 4 from J; bases not matched to a gene: 7. CDR1 SGHDT and CDR2 YYEEEE come from the germline V gene. CDR3 nucleotides: TGTGCCAGCAGCCATGGACAGGAAGGTAATGAAAAACTGTTTTTT. This translates into CASSHGQEGNEKLFF. The full variable domain, in which reference TRBV5-6 and TRBJ1-4 provide the parts outside the CDR3, is DAGVTQSPTHLIKTRGQQVTLRCSPKSGHDTVSWYQQALGQGPQFIFQYYEEEERQRGNFPDRFSGHQFPNYSSELNVNALLLGDSALYLCASSHGQEGNEKLFFGSGTQLSVL.

The chain employs TRBV2 and TRBJ2-7, with 7 bases fitting TRBD1. This CDR3 is built from 13 residues. The V gene's germline CDR1 is SNHLY and CDR2 FYNNEI. After removal of 4 bases from V and 3 bases from J, the junction contained 3 bases not matched to a gene. In DNA, the CDR3 is TGTGCCAGCAGTGGGCAGGGGGACTACGAGCAGTACTTC. Translated: CASSGQGDYEQYF.

This sequence joins TRBV4-2 and TRBJ2-2; 7 nucleotides line up with TRBD1. V lost 0 bases, J lost 3 bases, and 10 bases stayed unmatched. The CDR3 sequence is 18 residues long. Germline assignment: CDR1 LGHNA and CDR2 YNFKEQ. Written as DNA, the CDR3 is TGTGCCAGCAGCCAAGAGGGCAGGGGGTCCGCGGACACCGGGGAGCTGTTTTTT. Protein: CASSQEGRGSADTGELFF.

The J gene is TRBJ1-1, the V gene TRBV6-1; unclear D gene. Germline V gene data show CDR1 as MNHNS and CDR2 as SASEGT. V was trimmed by 3 bases and J by 6 bases, leaving 14 bases between them. The CDR3 loop spans 14 amino acids. The CDR3 sequence is CASSDPGIRPEAFF. The CDR3 region has the DNA TGTGCCAGCAGTGACCCGGGGATCAGGCCTGAAGCTTTCTTT.

This chain uses TRBV19 with TRBJ1-5, with D possibly being TRBD1 (5 bases). Trimming removed 8 bases from V and 9 bases from J, with 14 bases in between. The CDR3 covers 12 residues. CDR1 is LNHDA, CDR2 SQIVND, per germline (reference sequence). DNA of the CDR3: TGTGCCAGTGGGGAAATGGGGCCGCCCCAGCATTTT. It codes for CASGEMGPPQHF.

About this clone itself: The junction departs from the called germline gene at one end, perhaps through a read error. This chain joins TRBV29-1 and TRBJ2-7, with D possibly matching TRBD1 (6 bases). The length of the CDR3 is 13 residues. The germline V gene has CDR1 SQVTM and CDR2 ANQGSEA. CDR3 DNA sequence: TGCAGCGTTCCGGGACAACTCTCCTACGAGCAGCACTTC. It codes for CSVPGQLSYEQHF.

The table lists this clone with a count of one. The V call is TRBV11-2, the J call TRBJ2-5; D remains ambiguous. The CDR3 consists of 15 residues. Trimming left V 5 bases short and J 2 bases short, with 15 bases between. From germline, CDR1 is SGHAT and CDR2 FQNNGV. In DNA, the CDR3 is TGTGCCAGCAGCCCAAGCCGACAAAGTCAAGAGACCCAGTACTTC. It specifies CASSPSRQSQETQYF.